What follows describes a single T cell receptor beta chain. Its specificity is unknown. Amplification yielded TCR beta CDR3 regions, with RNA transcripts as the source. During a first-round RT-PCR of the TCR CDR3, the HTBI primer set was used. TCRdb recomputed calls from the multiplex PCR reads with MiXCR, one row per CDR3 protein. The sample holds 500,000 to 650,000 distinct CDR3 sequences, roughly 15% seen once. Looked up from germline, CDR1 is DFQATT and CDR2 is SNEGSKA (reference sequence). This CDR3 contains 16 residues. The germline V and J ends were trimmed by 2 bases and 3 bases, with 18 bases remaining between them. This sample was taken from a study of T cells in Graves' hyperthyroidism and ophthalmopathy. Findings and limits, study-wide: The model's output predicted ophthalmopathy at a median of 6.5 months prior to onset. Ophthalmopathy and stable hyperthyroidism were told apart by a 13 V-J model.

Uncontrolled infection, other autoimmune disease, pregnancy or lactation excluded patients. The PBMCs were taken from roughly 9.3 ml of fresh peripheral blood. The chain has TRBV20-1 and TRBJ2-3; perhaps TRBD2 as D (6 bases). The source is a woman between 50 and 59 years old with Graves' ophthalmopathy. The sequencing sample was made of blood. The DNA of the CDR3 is TGCAGTGCTAGATTAGGCGGGATGGCCGGGACAGATACGCAGTATTTT. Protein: CSARLGGMAGTDTQYF.